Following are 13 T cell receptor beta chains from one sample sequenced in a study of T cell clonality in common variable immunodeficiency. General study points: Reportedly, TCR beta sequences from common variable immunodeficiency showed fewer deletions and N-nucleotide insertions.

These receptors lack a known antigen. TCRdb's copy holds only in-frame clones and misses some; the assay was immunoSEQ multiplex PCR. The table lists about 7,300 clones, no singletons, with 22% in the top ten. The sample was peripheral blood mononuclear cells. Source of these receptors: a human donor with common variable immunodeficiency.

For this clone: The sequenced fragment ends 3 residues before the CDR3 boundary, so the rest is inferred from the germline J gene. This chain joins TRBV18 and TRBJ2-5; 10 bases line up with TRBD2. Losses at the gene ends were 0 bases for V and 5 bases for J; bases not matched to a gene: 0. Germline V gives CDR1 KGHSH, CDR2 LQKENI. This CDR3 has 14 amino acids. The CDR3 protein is CASSPPSGGETQYF. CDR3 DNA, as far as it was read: TGTGCCAGCTCACCACCTAGCGGGGGGGAGACC.

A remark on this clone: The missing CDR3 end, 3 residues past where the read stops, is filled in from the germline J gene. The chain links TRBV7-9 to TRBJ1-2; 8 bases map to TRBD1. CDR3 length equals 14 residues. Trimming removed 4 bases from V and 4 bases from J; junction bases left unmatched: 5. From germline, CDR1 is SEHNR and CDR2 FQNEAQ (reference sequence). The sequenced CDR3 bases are TGTGCCAGCAGCTCAGGACAGGGTATCTATGGC. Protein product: CASSSGQGIYG. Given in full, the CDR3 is CASSSGQGIYGYTF.

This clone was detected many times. The CDR3 loop is CASSRGNSRTDTQYF. Incomplete CDR3 DNA: TGTGCCAGCTCACGCGGGAACTCCCGCACAGATACG. The chain links TRBV18 to TRBJ2-3; weak D call: TRBD2 (6 bases). The sequence runs out 3 residues before the end of the CDR3; the remainder is reconstructed from the germline J gene. Per the germline V gene, CDR1 is KGHSH and CDR2 is LQKENI. The CDR3 covers 15 residues. Between the trimmed V and J ends, which lost 4 bases and 1 base, there was a span of 12 bases.

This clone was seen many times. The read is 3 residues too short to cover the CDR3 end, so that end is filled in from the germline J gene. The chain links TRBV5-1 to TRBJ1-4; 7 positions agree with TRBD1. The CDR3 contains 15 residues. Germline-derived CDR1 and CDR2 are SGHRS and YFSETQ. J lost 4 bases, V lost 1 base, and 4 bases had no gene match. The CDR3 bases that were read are TGCGCCAGCAGCTTGTGGGGACAGTATAATGAAAAA. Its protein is CASSLWGQYNEK. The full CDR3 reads CASSLWGQYNEKLFF.

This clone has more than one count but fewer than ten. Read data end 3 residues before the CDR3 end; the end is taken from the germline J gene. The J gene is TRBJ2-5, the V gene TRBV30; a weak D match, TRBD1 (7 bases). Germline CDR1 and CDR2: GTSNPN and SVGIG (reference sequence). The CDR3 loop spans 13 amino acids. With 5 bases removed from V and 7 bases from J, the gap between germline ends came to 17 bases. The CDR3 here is CAWGGGPPGTQYF. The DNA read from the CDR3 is TGTGCCTGGGGAGGGGGCCCTCCGGGGACC.

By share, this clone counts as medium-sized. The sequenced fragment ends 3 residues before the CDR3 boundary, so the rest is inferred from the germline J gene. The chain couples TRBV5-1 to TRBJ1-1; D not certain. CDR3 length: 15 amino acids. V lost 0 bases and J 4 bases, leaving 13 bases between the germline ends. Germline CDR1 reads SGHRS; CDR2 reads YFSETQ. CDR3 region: CASSLVLGLGTEAFF. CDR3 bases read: TGCGCCAGCAGCTTGGTCTTAGGGCTTGGCACTGAA. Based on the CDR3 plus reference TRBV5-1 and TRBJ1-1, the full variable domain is KAGVTQTPRYLIKTRGQQVTLSCSPISGHRSVSWYQQTPGQGLQFLFEYFSETQRNKGNFPGRFSGRQFSNSRSEMNVSTLELGDSALYLCASSLVLGLGTEAFFGQGTRLTVV.

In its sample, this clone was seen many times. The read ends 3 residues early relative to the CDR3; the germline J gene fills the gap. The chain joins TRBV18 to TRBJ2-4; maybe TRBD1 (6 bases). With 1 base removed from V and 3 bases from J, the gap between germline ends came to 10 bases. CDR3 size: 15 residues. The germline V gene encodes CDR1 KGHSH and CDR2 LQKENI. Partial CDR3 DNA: TGTGCCAGCTCACCACAAGCAGGGGTCAAAAACATT. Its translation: CASSPQAGVKNI. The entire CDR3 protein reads CASSPQAGVKNIQYF.

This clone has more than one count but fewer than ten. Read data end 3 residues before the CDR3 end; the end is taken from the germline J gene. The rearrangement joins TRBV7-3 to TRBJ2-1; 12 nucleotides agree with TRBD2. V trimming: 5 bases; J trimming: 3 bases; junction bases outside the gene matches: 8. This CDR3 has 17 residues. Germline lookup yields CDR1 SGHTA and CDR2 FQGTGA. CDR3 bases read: TGTGCCAGCAGCCGAGGACTAGCGGGAACCTACTACAATGAG. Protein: CASSRGLAGTYYNE. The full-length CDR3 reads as CASSRGLAGTYYNEQFF.

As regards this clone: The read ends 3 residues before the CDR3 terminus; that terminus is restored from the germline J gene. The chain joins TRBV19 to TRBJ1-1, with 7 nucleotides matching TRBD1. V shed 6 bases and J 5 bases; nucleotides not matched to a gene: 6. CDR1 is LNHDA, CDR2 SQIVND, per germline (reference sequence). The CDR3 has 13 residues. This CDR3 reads CASRKQGRTEAFF. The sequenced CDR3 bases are TGTGCCAGTAGAAAACAGGGGAGGACTGAA. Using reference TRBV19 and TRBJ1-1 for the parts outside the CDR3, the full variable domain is DGGITQSPKYLFRKEGQNVTLSCEQNLNHDAMYWYRQDPGQGLRLIYYSQIVNDFQKGDIAEGYSVSREKKESFPLTVTSAQKNPTAFYLCASRKQGRTEAFFGQGTRLTVV.

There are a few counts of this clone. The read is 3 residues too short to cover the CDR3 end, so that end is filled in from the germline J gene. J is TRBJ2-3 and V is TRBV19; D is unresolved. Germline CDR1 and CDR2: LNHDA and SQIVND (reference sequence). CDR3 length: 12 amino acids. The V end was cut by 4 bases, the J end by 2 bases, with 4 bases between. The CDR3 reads CASSTNTDTQYF. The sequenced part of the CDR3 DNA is TGTGCCAGTAGTACTAACACAGATACG.

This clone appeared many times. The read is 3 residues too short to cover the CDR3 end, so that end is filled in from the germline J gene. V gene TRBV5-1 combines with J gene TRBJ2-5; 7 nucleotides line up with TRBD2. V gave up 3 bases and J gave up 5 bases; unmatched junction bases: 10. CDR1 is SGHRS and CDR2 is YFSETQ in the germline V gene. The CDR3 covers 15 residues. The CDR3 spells CASSYGSGQGETQYF. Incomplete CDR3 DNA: TGCGCCAGCAGCTACGGTAGCGGGCAAGGGGAGACC.

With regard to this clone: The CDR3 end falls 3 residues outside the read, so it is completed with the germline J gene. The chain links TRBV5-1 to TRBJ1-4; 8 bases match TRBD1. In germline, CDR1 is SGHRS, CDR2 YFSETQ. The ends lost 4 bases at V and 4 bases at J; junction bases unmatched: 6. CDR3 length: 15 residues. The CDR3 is CASSTSTGVNEKLFF. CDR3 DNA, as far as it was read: TGCGCCAGCAGCACCTCGACAGGGGTTAATGAAAAA.

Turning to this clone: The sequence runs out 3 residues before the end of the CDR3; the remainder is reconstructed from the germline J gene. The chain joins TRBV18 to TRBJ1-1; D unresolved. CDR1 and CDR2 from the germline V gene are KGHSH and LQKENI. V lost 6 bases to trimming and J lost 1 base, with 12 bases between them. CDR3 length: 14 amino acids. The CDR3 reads CASSRLAKNTEAFF. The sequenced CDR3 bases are TGTGCCAGCTCGCGTCTCGCTAAGAACACTGAA.